This T cell receptor (beta chain) derives from a study of T cell changes during pregnancy in multiple sclerosis. Data came from immunoSEQ multiplex PCR; TCRdb stores just in-frame clones and leaves some out. The table lists approximately 99,000 clones, 90% to 95% of them singletons, with 0.99% in the top ten. V lost 0 bases and J 0 bases, leaving 10 bases between the germline ends. CDR3 length: 15 amino acids. The germline CDR1 and CDR2 sequences are SGHNT and YYREEE (reference sequence). The J gene is TRBJ2-7, the V gene TRBV5-4; tentative D call: TRBD2 (6 bases). This sample comprised peripheral blood, obtained after pregnancy. The receptor was isolated from a female donor with multiple sclerosis, enrolled in a pregnancy study. The CDR3 protein is CASSLGGGVSYEQYF. The CDR3 nucleotides read TGTGCCAGCAGCTTGGGCGGAGGGGTCTCCTACGAGCAGTACTTC. Variable domain in full (rest from reference TRBV5-4 and TRBJ2-7): ETGVTQSPTHLIKTRGQQVTLRCSSQSGHNTVSWYQQALGQGPQFIFQYYREEENGRGNFPPRFSGLQFPNYSSELNVNALELDDSALYLCASSLGGGVSYEQYFGPGTRLTVT.